This passage covers 12 T cell receptor beta chains from one sample sequenced in a study of shared clonotypes between healthy human individuals. The naive CD8 subset, CD45RO-negative cells positively selected for CCR7, excluded terminally differentiated effector memory CD45RA+ cells. Profiling relied on immunoSEQ multiplex PCR, and the TCRdb table lists in-frame clones only, not all of them. The repertoire includes about 680,000 clones, about 91% of them detected once, and nearly 25% sits in the top ten. The sample comprised naive CD8+ T cells sorted from blood. Receptors originate from a man aged 25 to 40 in good health.

The gene calls are TRBV6-5 and TRBJ1-4, with D unclear. V shed 2 bases and J shed 7 bases, with 14 bases lying between them. The CDR3 length is 15 residues. Germline loops: CDR1 MNHEY, CDR2 SVGAGI. CDR3 in DNA: TGTGCCAGCAGTTACCGATGGGGAGGAGGTGAAAAACTGTTTTTT. Translated: CASSYRWGGGEKLFF.

V is TRBV5-1 and J is TRBJ2-1; D unclear. The CDR3 contains 14 residues. Trimming took off 4 bases at V and 2 bases at J, with 10 bases between the two ends. Germline V lookup: CDR1 SGHRS, CDR2 YFSETQ. DNA of the CDR3: TGCGCCAGCAGCGCCCGTGGGCCCTACAATGAGCAGTTCTTC. Translated, it gives CASSARGPYNEQFF.

The genes are TRBV29-1 and TRBJ2-1; 10 positions agree with TRBD1. V shed 7 bases, J shed 7 bases, and the junction held 4 bases outside the gene matches. This CDR3 is 12 amino acids long. Germline V CDR1 and CDR2: SQVTM, ANQGSEA. The CDR3 region is CSGQGARNEQFF. DNA for the CDR3: TGCAGCGGACAGGGGGCGCGGAATGAGCAGTTCTTC.

The V gene is TRBV27, the J gene TRBJ2-1; D perhaps matches TRBD2 (6 bases). The V gene's germline CDR1 is MNHEY and CDR2 SMNVEV (reference sequence). Trimming removed 6 bases at V and 0 bases at J, with 12 bases between. This CDR3 has 15 amino acids. The CDR3, as DNA: TGTGCCAGCAGGGCATGGGGGGACTCCTACAATGAGCAGTTCTTC. This encodes CASRAWGDSYNEQFF.

The chain has TRBV13 and TRBJ2-3; the D is unclear. This CDR3 is built from 13 residues. Germline values: CDR1 PRHDT, CDR2 FYEKMQ (reference sequence). Trimming took 5 bases from V and 2 from J, leaving 8 bases between them. The CDR3 region is CASSPGDTDTQYF. In nucleotides, the CDR3 is TGTGCCAGCAGCCCAGGAGACACAGATACGCAGTATTTT.

The chain uses TRBV2 and TRBJ2-5, with D perhaps given as TRBD1 or TRBD2 (5 bases each). The CDR3 covers 12 residues. The ends were cut back, 3 bases at V and 5 bases at J, with 7 bases in the middle. CDR1 and CDR2 (germline): SNHLY, FYNNEI. The chain's CDR3 is CASSDWGETQYF. CDR3 nucleotides: TGTGCCAGCAGTGACTGGGGGGAGACCCAGTACTTC.

About this clone: The sample holds other DNA sequences that translate to the same CDR3. This chain connects TRBV7-9 to TRBJ2-7, with D unresolved. The CDR3 sequence is 12 residues long. Trimming pared 5 bases from V and 4 bases from J, leaving 9 bases between. The germline V gene encodes CDR1 SEHNR and CDR2 FQNEAQ (reference sequence). As DNA, the CDR3 is TGTGCCAGCAGCCCTGACCAATACGAGCAGTACTTC. It codes for CASSPDQYEQYF.

This sequence joins TRBV14 and TRBJ2-3, with 10 bases fitting TRBD2. Trimming cost V 5 bases and J 0 bases; bases outside gene matches: 5. The CDR3 runs to 16 residues. Germline V gene sequence: CDR1 SGHDN, CDR2 FVKESK. The CDR3 coding sequence is TGTGCCAGCAGCTTAGGACTAGCGGCTAGCACAGATACGCAGTATTTT. This gives the protein CASSLGLAASTDTQYF.

The V gene is TRBV7-8, the J gene TRBJ2-1; 8 bases fit TRBD1. The V gene's germline CDR1 is SGHVS and CDR2 FQNEAQ. This CDR3 region has 20 residues. V dropped 0 bases and J dropped 8; count of bases not matched to a gene: 21. CDR3 in DNA: TGTGCCAGCAGCTTAGCATGGACAGGGAAATTTAGCGGTTCAAAGGATGAGCAGTTCTTC. Translated, it gives CASSLAWTGKFSGSKDEQFF.

The chain employs TRBV5-1 and TRBJ1-2; D gene unclear. V lost 2 bases and J lost 2, with 10 bases in between. Germline loops: CDR1 SGHRS, CDR2 YFSETQ. The CDR3 spans 14 residues. CDR3 sequence: CASSLDTANYGYTF. CDR3 DNA: TGCGCCAGCAGCTTAGATACAGCGAACTATGGCTACACCTTC.

The rearrangement links TRBV27 to TRBJ2-3, with unresolved D. The CDR3 runs to 13 residues. The germline gives CDR1 MNHEY, CDR2 SMNVEV (reference sequence). Deletions cut 3 bases from V and 4 bases from J, with 8 bases between. The CDR3 spells CASSLKGPDTQYF. The CDR3, as DNA: TGTGCCAGCAGTTTGAAGGGTCCAGATACGCAGTATTTT.

The chain employs TRBV5-5 and TRBJ1-1, with a weak D call TRBD1 (6 bases). Trimming took 3 bases from V and 7 from J, leaving 10 bases between them. CDR3 size: 12 residues. Germline loops: CDR1 SGHKS, CDR2 YYEKEE (reference sequence). In nucleotides, the CDR3 is TGTGCCAGCAGCTACCGGGACAATGAAGCTTTCTTT. This codes for CASSYRDNEAFF.